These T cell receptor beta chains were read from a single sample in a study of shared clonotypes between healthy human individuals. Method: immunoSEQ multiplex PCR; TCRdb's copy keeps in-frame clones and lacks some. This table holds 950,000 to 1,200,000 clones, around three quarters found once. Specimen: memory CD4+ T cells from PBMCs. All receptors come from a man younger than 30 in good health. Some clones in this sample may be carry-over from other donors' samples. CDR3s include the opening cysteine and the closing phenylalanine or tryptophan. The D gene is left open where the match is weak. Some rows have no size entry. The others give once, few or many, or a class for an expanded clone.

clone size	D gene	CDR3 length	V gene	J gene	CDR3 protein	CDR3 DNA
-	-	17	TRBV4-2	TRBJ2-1	CASSQGARVGSYNEQFF	TGTGCCAGCAGCCAAGGGGCGAGAGTAGGCTCCTACAATGAGCAGTTCTTC
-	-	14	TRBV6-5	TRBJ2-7	CASSKKDSYYEQYF	TGTGCCAGCAGTAAAAAAGACAGCTACTACGAGCAGTACTTC
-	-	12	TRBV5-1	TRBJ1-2	CASSSATEGYTF	TGCGCCAGCAGCTCGGCGACAGAAGGCTACACCTTC
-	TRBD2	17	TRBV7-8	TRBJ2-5	CASSSPGLAGGRGTQYF	TGTGCCAGCAGTTCCCCCGGACTAGCGGGAGGGCGTGGGACCCAGTACTTC
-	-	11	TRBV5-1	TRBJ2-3	CASSLDRAQYF	TGCGCCAGCAGCTTGGACAGGGCGCAGTATTTT
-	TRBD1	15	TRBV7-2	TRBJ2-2	CASIENRGRTGELFF	TGTGCCAGCATCGAAAACAGGGGGCGGACCGGGGAGCTGTTTTTT
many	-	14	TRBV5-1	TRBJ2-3	CASSWGSYTDTQYF	TGCGCCAGCAGCTGGGGGTCGTACACAGATACGCAGTATTTT
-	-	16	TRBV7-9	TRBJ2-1	CASGKRLGSTYNEQFF	TGTGCCAGCGGTAAAAGATTGGGAAGTACCTACAATGAGCAGTTCTTC
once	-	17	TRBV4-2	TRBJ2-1	CASSQELRRNRNNEQFF	TGTGCCAGCAGCCAAGAATTGCGACGTAATAGAAACAATGAGCAGTTCTTC
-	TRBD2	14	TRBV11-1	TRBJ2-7	CASSLAGGTYEQYF	TGTGCCAGCAGCCTAGCGGGAGGCACCTACGAGCAGTACTTC
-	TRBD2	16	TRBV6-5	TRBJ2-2	CASSYWTSGDTGELFF	TGTGCCAGCAGTTACTGGACTAGCGGGGACACCGGGGAGCTGTTTTTT
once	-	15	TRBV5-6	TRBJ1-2	CASSGNYGEDYGYTF	TGTGCCAGCAGCGGGAATTATGGGGAGGACTATGGCTACACCTTC
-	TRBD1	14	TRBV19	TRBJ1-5	CASSKDRVNQPQHF	TGTGCCAGTAGTAAGGACAGGGTCAATCAGCCCCAGCATTTT
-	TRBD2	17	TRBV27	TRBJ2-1	CASSFLQTSGSYNEQFF	TGTGCCAGCAGTTTTTTGCAGACTAGCGGGAGCTACAATGAGCAGTTCTTC
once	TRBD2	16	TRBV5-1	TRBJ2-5	CASSQLAGGPPETQYF	TGCGCCAGCAGCCAACTAGCGGGAGGGCCTCCAGAGACCCAGTACTTC
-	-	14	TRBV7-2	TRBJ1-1	CASSLVVLRSEAFF	TGTGCCAGCAGCTTAGTGGTTTTAAGGTCCGAAGCTTTCTTT
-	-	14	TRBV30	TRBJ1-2	CAWSVGVSNYGYTF	TGTGCCTGGAGTGTTGGAGTATCTAACTATGGCTACACCTTC
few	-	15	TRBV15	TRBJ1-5	CATSRAGEVLVAQHF	TGTGCCACCAGCAGAGCGGGGGAGGTTTTGGTGGCCCAGCATTTT
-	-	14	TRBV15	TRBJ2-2	CATAAALNTGELFF	TGTGCCACCGCCGCAGCCCTGAACACCGGGGAGCTGTTTTTT
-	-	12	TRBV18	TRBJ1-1	CASSRGNTEAFF	TGTGCCAGCTCACGGGGGAACACTGAAGCTTTCTTT
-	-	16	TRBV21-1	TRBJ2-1	CASSLVWREGYNEQFF	TGTGCCAGCAGCCTGGTCTGGCGGGAAGGATACAATGAGCAGTTCTTC
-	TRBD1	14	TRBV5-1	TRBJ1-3	CASRQGISGNTIYF	TGCGCCAGCAGACAGGGGATCTCTGGAAACACCATATATTTT
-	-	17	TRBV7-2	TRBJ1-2	CASSPKGGAGVFYGYTF	TGTGCCAGCAGCCCCAAGGGGGGGGCTGGGGTTTTCTATGGCTACACCTTC
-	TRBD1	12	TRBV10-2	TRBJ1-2	CASGDRGGGYTF	TGCGCCAGCGGGGACAGGGGTGGCGGCTACACCTTC
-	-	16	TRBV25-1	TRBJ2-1	CASSEFSGVRGNEQFF	TGTGCCAGCAGTGAATTTAGCGGTGTTAGGGGCAATGAGCAGTTCTTC
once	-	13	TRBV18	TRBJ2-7	CASSPSIGFEQYF	TGTGCCAGCTCACCAAGTATTGGGTTTGAGCAGTACTTC
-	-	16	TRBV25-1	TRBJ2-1	CANRGLIAGTGSEQFF	TGTGCCAACAGGGGATTAATAGCGGGGACCGGATCCGAGCAGTTCTTC
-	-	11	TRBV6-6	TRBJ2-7	CASSYSHEQYF	TGTGCCAGCAGTTACTCCCACGAGCAGTACTTC
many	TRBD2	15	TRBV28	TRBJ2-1	CASSLGGSVSNEQFF	TGTGCCAGCAGTTTAGGCGGGAGTGTTTCCAATGAGCAGTTCTTC
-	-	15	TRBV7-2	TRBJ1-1	CASSLAWTTNTEAFF	TGTGCCAGCAGCTTAGCGTGGACAACGAACACTGAAGCTTTCTTT
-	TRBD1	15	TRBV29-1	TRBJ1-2	CSVVGTGGVGYGYTF	TGCAGCGTTGTGGGGACAGGGGGTGTAGGCTATGGCTACACCTTC